One and the same sample provided the 13 T cell receptor beta chains below, sequenced in a study of spatial heterogeneity in lung cancer (dated by TCRdb to the late 2010s). Libraries were built with 5' RACE. The listed sequencing device is NextSeq 500. TCRdb passed the public sequencing reads through fastp at Q25 and MiXCR, retaining productive beta sequences. Records with the same CDR3 protein are collapsed into one entry carrying the most frequent genes and DNA. The sample data list about 61,000 distinct CDR3 sequences, and about 6.6% of these were observed just once. Under 15% of the sample rests with the top ten. What the time point label conveys for this sample: sample taken at primary tumor resection. The material was PBMCs, obtained at surgery. These TCRs come from a female donor with early-stage non-small cell lung cancer.

This clonotype was seen only a few times. This chain uses TRBV3-1 with TRBJ1-2, with D uncertain. The V end lost 10 bases, the J end lost 7 bases, and 13 bases lay between the germline ends. The CDR3 runs to 11 residues. CDR1 and CDR2 (germline): LGHDT, YNNKEL (reference sequence). The CDR3 sequence is CATSGIAGYTF. In DNA, the CDR3 is TGTGCCACCTCGGGCATTGCTGGCTACACCTTC.

The table lists this clonotype with many counts. V is TRBV7-2 and J is TRBJ2-4, with 7 bases matching TRBD1. The CDR3 has 15 amino acids. The V and J ends lost 1 base and 1 base, in that order; junction bases with no gene match: 1. The germline V gene has CDR1 SGHTA and CDR2 FQGNSA. CDR3 in amino acids: CASSLEGAAKNIQYF. The CDR3 DNA follows: TGTGCCAGCAGCTTAGAGGGGGCGGCCAAAAACATTCAGTACTTC.

This clonotype turned up a few times. This chain connects TRBV20-1 to TRBJ2-7; 7 nucleotides align to TRBD2. CDR3 size: 13 residues. Germline assignment: CDR1 DFQATT and CDR2 SNEGSKA (reference sequence). Trimming at V came to 5 bases and at J to 3 bases, leaving 7 bases not matched to a gene. The CDR3, as DNA: TGCAGTGCTTCCCTCGGGGGGAGCTACGAGCAGTACGTC. This encodes CSASLGGSYEQYV.

This clonotype was picked up many times. This chain connects TRBV29-1 to TRBJ1-5; D unclear. This CDR3 comprises 13 residues. CDR1 and CDR2 (germline): SQVTM, ANQGSEA. With 6 bases removed from V and 2 bases from J, the gap between germline ends came to 11 bases. The CDR3 sequence is CSVAVAGNQPQHF. Written as DNA, the CDR3 is TGCAGCGTGGCGGTGGCCGGCAATCAGCCCCAGCATTTT.

The chain is built from TRBV3-1 and TRBJ1-1, with D maybe TRBD1 (5 bases). With 1 base removed from V and 2 bases from J, the gap between germline ends came to 8 bases. Germline V CDR1 and CDR2: LGHDT, YNNKEL (reference sequence). The CDR3 covers 14 residues. CDR3 loop: CASSQGQINTEAFF. In nucleotides, the CDR3 is TGTGCCAGCAGCCAAGGACAGATCAACACTGAAGCTTTCTTT.

This clonotype was seen at least ten times. V and J are TRBV28 and TRBJ2-7; TRBD1 matches 7 bases. The V gene's germline CDR1 is MDHEN and CDR2 SYDVKM. The CDR3 contains 15 residues. With 7 bases clipped from V and 2 bases from J, the junction kept 11 bases outside the gene matches. CDR3 in amino acids: CASTSGTVRAYEQYV. In nucleotides, the CDR3 is TGTGCCAGCACCTCCGGGACAGTCAGGGCCTACGAGCAGTACGTC.

This clonotype appeared a few times. The V call is TRBV27, the J call TRBJ1-2; D not resolved. This CDR3 spans 14 amino acids. V was pared by 6 bases and J by 5 bases, with 16 bases between. Germline CDR1 is MNHEY and CDR2 is SMNVEV (reference sequence). The CDR3 protein is CASSPSGGHYGYTF. CDR3 coding DNA: TGTGCCAGCAGCCCCTCCGGAGGGCATTATGGCTACACCTTC.

This clonotype showed up many times. The chain carries TRBV7-2 and TRBJ1-1, with D hard to call. Trimming took 6 bases from V and 8 from J, leaving 16 bases between them. The CDR3 has 13 residues. The germline V gene encodes CDR1 SGHTA and CDR2 FQGNSA. The CDR3 sequence is CASSGSSFFEAFF. CDR3 bases: TGTGCCAGCAGTGGGTCTTCCTTTTTCGAAGCTTTCTTT.

This clonotype showed up just a few times. The chain is built from TRBV5-1 and TRBJ2-5; no clear D. Trimming removed 4 bases from V and 5 bases from J, with 9 bases in between. The CDR3 has 12 amino acids. Germline CDR1 is SGHRS and CDR2 is YFSETQ. CDR3 coding DNA: TGCGCCAGCAGCACGGATGGGGAGACCCAGTACTTC. Its translation is CASSTDGETQYF.

This chain joins TRBV10-1 and TRBJ2-5; possible D gene TRBD2, 7 bases. CDR1 and CDR2 (germline): WNHNN, SYGVQD (reference sequence). There are 15 residues in the CDR3. Between the trimmed V and J ends, which lost 0 bases and 5 bases, there was a span of 13 bases. The CDR3: CASSESGGETETQYF. In DNA form, the CDR3 reads TGCGCCAGCAGTGAGTCAGGGGGGGAAACGGAGACCCAGTACTTC.

This clonotype was detected only a few times. CDR3 DNA: TGTGCCAGCAGTGAAGTCAGGACAGGGGAAGATACGCAGTATTTT. This translates into CASSEVRTGEDTQYF. The genes are TRBV6-1 and TRBJ2-3; 9 bases align to TRBD1. Trimming at V came to 1 base and at J to 5 bases, leaving 4 bases not matched to a gene. The CDR3 totals 15 residues. Germline V gene lookup returns CDR1 MNHNS and CDR2 SASEGT.

This clonotype has ten or more counts. The V and J genes are TRBV20-1 and TRBJ2-3; D is undetermined. Germline assignment: CDR1 DFQATT and CDR2 SNEGSKA (reference sequence). V was shortened by 5 bases and J by 0 bases, with 12 bases between the two germline ends. This CDR3 has 14 residues. CDR3 sequence reads: CSAEPYSSTDTQYF. The CDR3 nucleotides read TGCAGTGCTGAGCCTTATTCTAGCACAGATACGCAGTATTTT.

This clonotype was recorded many times. The chain recombines TRBV7-3 with TRBJ2-1, with 7 positions matching TRBD2. This CDR3 contains 15 residues. The V and J ends lost 0 bases and 8 bases, in that order; junction bases with no gene match: 7. Germline assignment: CDR1 SGHTA and CDR2 FQGTGA. CDR3 sequence (DNA): TGTGCCAGCAGCTTAACGGCTAGCGGTTGGGATGAGCAGTTCTTC. Encoded protein: CASSLTASGWDEQFF.